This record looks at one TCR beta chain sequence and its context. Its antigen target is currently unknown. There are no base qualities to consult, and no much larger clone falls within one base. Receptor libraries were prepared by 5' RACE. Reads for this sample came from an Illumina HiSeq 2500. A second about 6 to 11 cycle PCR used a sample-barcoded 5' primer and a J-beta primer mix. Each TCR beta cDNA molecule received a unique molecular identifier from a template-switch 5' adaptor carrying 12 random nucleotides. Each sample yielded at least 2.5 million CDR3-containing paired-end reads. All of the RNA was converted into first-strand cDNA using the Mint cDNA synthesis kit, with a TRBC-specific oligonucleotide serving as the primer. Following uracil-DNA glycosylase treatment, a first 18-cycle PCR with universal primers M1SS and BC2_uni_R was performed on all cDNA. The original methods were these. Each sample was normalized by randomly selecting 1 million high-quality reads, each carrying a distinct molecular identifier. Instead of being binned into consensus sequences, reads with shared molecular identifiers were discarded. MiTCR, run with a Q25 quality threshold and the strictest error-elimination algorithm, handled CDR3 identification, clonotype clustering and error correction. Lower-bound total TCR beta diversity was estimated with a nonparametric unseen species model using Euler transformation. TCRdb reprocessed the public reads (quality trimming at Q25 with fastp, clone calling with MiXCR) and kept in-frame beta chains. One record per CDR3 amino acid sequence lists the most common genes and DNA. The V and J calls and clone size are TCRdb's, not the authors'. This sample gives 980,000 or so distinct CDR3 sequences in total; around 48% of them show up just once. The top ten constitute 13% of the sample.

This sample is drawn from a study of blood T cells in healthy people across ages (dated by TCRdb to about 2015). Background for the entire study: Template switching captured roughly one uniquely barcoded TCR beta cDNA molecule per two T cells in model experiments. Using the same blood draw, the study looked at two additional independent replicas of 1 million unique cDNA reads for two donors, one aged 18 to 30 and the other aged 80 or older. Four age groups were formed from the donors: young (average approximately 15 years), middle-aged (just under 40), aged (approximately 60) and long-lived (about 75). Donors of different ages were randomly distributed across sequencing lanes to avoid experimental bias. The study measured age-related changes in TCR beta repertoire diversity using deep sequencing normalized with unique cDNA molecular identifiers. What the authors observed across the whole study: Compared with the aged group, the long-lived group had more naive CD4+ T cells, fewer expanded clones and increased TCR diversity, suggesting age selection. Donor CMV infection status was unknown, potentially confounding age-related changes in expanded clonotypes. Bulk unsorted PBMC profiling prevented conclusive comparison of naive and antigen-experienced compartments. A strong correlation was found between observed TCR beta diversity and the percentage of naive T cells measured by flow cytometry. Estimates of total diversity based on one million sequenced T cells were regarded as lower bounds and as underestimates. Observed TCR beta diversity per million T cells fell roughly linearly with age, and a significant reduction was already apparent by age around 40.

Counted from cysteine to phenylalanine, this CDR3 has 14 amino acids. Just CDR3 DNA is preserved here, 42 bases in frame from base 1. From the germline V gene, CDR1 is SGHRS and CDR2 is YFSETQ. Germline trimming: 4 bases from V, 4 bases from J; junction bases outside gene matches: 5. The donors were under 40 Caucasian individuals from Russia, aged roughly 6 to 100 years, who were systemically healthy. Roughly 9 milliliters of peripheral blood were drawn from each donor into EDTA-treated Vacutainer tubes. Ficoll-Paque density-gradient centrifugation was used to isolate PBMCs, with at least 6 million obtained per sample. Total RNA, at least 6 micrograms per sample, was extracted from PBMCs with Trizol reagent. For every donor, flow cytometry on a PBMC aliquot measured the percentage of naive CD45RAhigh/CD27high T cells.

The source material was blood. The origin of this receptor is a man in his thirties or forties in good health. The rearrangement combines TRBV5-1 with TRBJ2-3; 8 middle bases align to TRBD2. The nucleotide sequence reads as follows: TGCGCCAGCAGCCCGTCAGCGGGAGCAGATACGCAGTATTTT. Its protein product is CASSPSAGADTQYF. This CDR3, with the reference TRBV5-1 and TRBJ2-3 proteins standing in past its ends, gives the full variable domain KAGVTQTPRYLIKTRGQQVTLSCSPISGHRSVSWYQQTPGQGLQFLFEYFSETQRNKGNFPGRFSGRQFSNSRSEMNVSTLELGDSALYLCASSPSAGADTQYFGPGTRLTVL.